This T cell receptor beta chain was retrieved from a study of graft-versus-host responses after intestinal transplantation. Across the whole study: Recipients had multivisceral, liver-intestinal, or isolated intestinal transplants. The study gave all recipients anti-thymocyte globulin induction, then tacrolimus and steroids for about 3 years. The study's findings and limits: Recipient marrow held GvH clones, some first seen in ileum or blood. Allografts carried high graft-versus-host to host-versus-graft clonal ratios in patients having graft-donor T cell macrochimerism.

The protocol was immunoSEQ multiplex PCR, while the TCRdb copy is restricted to in-frame clones and leaves out a portion. The table lists about 71,000 clones, around 90% of them singletons. Concerning this clone: Its cognate antigen is unknown.

The CDR3 length is 15 residues. CDR1 is PRHDT, CDR2 FYEKMQ, per germline (reference sequence). The V and J ends lost 3 bases and 1 base respectively, with 12 bases between them. The receptor was isolated from a human donor who received an intestinal transplant. The chain combines TRBV13 with TRBJ1-1; D not certain. The source was unstimulated CD8+ T cells sorted from spleen or lymph node cells, collected before intestinal transplant. The CDR3 is CASSFIGEWNTEAFF. The CDR3 bases are TGTGCCAGCAGCTTTATCGGAGAGTGGAACACTGAAGCTTTCTTT.